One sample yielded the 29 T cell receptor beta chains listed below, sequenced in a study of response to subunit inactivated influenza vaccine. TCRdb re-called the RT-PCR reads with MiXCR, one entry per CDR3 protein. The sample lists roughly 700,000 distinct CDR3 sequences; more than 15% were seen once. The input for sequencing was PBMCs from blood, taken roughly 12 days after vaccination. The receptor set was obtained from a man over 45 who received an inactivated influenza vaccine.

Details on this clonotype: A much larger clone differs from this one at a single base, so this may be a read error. CDR3 DNA sequence: TGTGCCAGCAGTTCGCTGACAGGGTTTCATACGCAGTATTTT. As protein: CASSSLTGFHTQYF. This chain joins TRBV6-2 or TRBV6-3 and TRBJ2-3; TRBD1 matches at 7 bases. The CDR3 extends over 14 amino acids. Germline assignment: CDR1 MNHEY and CDR2 SVGEGT. With V trimmed by 4 bases and J by 7 bases, 8 bases remained unmatched.

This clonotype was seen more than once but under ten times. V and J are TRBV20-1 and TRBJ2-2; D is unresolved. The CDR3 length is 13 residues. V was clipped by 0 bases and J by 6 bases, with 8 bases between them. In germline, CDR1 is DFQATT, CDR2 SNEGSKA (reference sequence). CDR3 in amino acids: CSARDLVSGELFF. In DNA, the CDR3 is TGCAGTGCTAGAGATCTAGTTTCCGGGGAGCTGTTTTTT.

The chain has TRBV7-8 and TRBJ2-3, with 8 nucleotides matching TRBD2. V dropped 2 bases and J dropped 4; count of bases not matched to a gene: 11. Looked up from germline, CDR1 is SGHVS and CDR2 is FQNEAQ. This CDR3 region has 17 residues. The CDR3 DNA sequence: TGTGCCAGCAGCTTATGGTTGAACAGCGGGAGTTCAGATACGCAGTATTTT. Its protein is CASSLWLNSGSSDTQYF.

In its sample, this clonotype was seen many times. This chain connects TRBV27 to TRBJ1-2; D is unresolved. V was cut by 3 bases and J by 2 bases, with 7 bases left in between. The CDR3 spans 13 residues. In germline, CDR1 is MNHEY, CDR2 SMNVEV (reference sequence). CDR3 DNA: TGTGCCAGCAGTTTTGGAGGGAACTATGGCTACACCTTC. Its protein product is CASSFGGNYGYTF.

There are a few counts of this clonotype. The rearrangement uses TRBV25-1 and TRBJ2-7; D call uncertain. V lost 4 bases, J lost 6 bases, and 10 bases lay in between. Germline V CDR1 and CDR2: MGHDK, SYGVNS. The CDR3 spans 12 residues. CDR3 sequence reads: CASSAWTGEQYF. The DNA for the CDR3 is TGTGCCAGCAGTGCCTGGACGGGCGAGCAGTACTTC.

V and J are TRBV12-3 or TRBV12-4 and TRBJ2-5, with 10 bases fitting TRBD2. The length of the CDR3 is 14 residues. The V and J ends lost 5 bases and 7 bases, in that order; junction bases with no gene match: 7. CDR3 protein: CASSGTSASGTQYF. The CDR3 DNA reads TGTGCCAGCAGTGGGACTAGCGCCTCGGGGACCCAGTACTTC.

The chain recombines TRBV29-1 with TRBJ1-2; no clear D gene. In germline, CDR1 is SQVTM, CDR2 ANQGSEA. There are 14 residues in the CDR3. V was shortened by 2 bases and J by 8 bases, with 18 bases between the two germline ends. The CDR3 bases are TGCAGCGTTGAATGGAACGGGAGGGTGCAGGGCTACACCTTC. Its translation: CSVEWNGRVQGYTF.

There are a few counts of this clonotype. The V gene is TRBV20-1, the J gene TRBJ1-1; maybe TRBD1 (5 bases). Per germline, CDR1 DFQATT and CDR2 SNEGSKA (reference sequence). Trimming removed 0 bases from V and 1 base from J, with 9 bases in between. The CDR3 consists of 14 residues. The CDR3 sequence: CSARDRGGNTEAFF. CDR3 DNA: TGCAGTGCTAGAGATCGCGGGGGGAACACTGAAGCTTTCTTT.

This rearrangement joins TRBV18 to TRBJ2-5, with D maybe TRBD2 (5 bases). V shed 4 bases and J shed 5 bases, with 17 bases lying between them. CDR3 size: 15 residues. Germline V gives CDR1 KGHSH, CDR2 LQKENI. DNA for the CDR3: TGTGCCAGCTCACGGAGAGCCTTACTAGGGGAGACCCAGTACTTC. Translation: CASSRRALLGETQYF.

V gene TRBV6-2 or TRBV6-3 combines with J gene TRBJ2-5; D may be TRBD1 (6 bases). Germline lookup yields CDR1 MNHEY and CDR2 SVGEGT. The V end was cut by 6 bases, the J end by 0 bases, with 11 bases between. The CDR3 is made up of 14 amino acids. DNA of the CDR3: TGTGCCAGCAGGGGGGACATCAACCAAGAGACCCAGTACTTC. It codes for CASRGDINQETQYF.

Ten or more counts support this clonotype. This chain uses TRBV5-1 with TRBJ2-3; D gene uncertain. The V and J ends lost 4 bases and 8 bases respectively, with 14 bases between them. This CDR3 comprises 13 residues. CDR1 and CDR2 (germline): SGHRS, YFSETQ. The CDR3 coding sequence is TGCGCCAGCAGCCCCCCTACGATGGGTACGCAGTATTTT. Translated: CASSPPTMGTQYF.

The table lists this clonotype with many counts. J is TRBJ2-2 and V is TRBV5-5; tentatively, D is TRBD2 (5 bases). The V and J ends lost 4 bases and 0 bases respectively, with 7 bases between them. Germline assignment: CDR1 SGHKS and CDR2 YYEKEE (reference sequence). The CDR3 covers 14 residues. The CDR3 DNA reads TGTGCCAGCAGCCCGGACTCGAACACCGGGGAGCTGTTTTTT. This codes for CASSPDSNTGELFF.

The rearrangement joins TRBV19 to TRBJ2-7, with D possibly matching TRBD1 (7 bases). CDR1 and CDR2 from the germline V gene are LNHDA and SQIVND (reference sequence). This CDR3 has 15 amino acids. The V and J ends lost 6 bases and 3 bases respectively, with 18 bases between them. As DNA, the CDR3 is TGTGCCAGTAGCCCATACGGGGGACAGATCTACGAGCAGTACTTC. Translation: CASSPYGGQIYEQYF.

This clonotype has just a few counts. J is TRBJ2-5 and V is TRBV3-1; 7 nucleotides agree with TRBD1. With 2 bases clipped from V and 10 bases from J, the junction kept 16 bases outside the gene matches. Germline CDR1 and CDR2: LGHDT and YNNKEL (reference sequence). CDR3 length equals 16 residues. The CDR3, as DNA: TGTGCCAGCAGCCAAACGACGGGACAGACCAGAGCGATCCAGTACTTC. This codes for CASSQTTGQTRAIQYF.

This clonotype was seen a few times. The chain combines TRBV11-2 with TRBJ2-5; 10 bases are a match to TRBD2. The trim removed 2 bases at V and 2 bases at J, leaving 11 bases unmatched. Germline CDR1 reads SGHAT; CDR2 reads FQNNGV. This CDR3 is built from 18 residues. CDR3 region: CASSLWGPGLALQETQYF. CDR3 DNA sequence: TGTGCCAGCAGCTTATGGGGACCGGGACTAGCGCTTCAAGAGACCCAGTACTTC.

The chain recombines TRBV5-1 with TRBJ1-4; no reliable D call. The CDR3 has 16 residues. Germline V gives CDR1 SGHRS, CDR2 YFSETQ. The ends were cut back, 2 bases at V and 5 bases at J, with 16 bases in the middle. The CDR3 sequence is CASSFSSGRENEKLFF. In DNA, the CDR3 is TGCGCCAGCAGCTTTTCCTCTGGCAGAGAAAATGAAAAACTGTTTTTT.

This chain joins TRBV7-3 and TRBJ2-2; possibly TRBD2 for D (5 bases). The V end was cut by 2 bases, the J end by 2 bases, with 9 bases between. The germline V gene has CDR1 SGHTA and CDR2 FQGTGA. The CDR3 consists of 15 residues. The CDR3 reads CASSLGGYNTGELFF. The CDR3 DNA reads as TGTGCCAGCAGCTTAGGCGGGTACAACACCGGGGAGCTGTTTTTT.

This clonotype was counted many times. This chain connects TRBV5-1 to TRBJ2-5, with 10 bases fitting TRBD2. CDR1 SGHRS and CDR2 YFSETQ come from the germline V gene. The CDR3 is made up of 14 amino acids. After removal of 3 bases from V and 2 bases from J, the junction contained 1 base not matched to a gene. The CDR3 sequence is CASSSTSGQETQYF. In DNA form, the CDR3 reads TGCGCCAGCAGCTCGACTAGCGGGCAAGAGACCCAGTACTTC. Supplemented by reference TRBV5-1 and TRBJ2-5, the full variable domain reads KAGVTQTPRYLIKTRGQQVTLSCSPISGHRSVSWYQQTPGQGLQFLFEYFSETQRNKGNFPGRFSGRQFSNSRSEMNVSTLELGDSALYLCASSSTSGQETQYFGPGTRLLVL.

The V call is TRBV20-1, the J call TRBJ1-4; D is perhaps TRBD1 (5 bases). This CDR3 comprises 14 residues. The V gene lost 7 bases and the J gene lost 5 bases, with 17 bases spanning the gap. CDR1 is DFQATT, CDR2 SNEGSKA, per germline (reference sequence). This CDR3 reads CSGALGGRNEKLFF. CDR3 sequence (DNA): TGCAGTGGGGCTTTGGGGGGGAGAAATGAAAAACTGTTTTTT.

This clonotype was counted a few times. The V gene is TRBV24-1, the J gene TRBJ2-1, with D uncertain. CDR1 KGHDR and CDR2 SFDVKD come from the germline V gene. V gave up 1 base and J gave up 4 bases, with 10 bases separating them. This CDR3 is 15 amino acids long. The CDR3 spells CATSDFLGGYNEQFF. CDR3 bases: TGTGCCACCAGTGATTTTCTCGGTGGGTACAATGAGCAGTTCTTC.

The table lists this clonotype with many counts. The CDR3 DNA is TGTGCCACCAGTGATGTCCGGGACAGTGGAAACACCATATATTTT. Amino acids: CATSDVRDSGNTIYF. J is TRBJ1-3 and V is TRBV24-1, with TRBD1 identical over 7 bases. Trimming cost V 3 bases and J 3 bases; bases outside gene matches: 4. The CDR3 covers 15 residues. In germline, CDR1 is KGHDR, CDR2 SFDVKD.

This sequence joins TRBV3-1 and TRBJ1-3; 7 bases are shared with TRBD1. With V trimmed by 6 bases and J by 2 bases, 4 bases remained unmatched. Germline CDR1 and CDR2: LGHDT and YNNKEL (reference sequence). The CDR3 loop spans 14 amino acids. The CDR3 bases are TGTGCCAGCAGTCATCAGGGGGCTGGAAACACCATATATTTT. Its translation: CASSHQGAGNTIYF.

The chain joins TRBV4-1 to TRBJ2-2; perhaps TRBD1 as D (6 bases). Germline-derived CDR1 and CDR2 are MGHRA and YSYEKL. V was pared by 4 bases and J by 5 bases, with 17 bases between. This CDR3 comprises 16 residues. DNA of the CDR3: TGCGCCAGCAGCCGAGCAACAGGGAAGGGGACCGGGGAGCTGTTTTTT. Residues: CASSRATGKGTGELFF.

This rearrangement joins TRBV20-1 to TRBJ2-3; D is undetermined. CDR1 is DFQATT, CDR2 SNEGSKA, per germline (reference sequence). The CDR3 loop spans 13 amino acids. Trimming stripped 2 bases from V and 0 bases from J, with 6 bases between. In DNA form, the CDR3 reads TGCAGTGCTAGAACTCCTAGCACAGATACGCAGTATTTT. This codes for CSARTPSTDTQYF.

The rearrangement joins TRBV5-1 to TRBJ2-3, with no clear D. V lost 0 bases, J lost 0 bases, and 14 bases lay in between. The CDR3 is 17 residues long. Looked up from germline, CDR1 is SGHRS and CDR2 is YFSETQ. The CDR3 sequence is CASSLGLRVSSTDTQYF. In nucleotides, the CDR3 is TGCGCCAGCAGCTTGGGCTTAAGAGTGTCTAGCACAGATACGCAGTATTTT.

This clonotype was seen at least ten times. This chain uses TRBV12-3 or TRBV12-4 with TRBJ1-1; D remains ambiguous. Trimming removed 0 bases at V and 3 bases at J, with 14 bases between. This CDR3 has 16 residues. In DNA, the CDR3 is TGTGCCAGCAGTTTAGCCCTATTCACGCGGGACACTGAAGCTTTCTTT. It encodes CASSLALFTRDTEAFF.

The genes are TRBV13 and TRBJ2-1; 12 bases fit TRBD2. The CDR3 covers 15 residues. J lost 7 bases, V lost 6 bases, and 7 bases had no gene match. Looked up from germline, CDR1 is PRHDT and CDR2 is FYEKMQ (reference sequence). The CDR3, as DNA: TGTGCCAGCAGTCCTACCGGGACTAGCGGGAATGAGCAGTTCTTC. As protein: CASSPTGTSGNEQFF.

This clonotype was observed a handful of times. The CDR3 is CSAKSPGPANQPQHF. CDR3 nucleotide sequence: TGCAGTGCTAAGTCCCCCGGGCCAGCCAATCAGCCCCAGCATTTT. The chain couples TRBV20-1 to TRBJ1-5; D call uncertain. The germline V and J ends were trimmed by 4 bases and 3 bases, with 16 bases remaining between them. CDR3 length equals 15 residues. Germline V gene lookup returns CDR1 DFQATT and CDR2 SNEGSKA (reference sequence).

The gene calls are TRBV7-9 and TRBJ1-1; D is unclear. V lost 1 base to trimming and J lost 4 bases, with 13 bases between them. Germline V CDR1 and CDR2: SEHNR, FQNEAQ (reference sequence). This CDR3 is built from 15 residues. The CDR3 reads CASSLVRPSSTEAFF. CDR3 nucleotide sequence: TGTGCCAGCAGCTTAGTCAGGCCCTCTTCCACTGAAGCTTTCTTT.